The rows below give T cell receptor beta chains drawn from one sample of a study of blood T cell repertoires in COVID-19. Libraries were prepared by immunoSEQ multiplex PCR; TCRdb keeps only in-frame clonotypes and omits some of them. This table has about 160,000 clones, 80% to 95% appearing once. What was sequenced was peripheral blood. These receptors came from a woman aged 45-59 years with acute or convalescent COVID-19. CDR3s include the opening cysteine and the closing phenylalanine or tryptophan. D genes are given only for firm matches. Clone size appears in some rows only: once, few, many, or a class for an expanded clone.

d_gene: TRBD2; j_gene: TRBJ2-1; abundance: .; v_gene: TRBV10-3; CDR3aa: CATLVGGRYNEQFF; CDR3nt: TGTGCCACCCTGGTGGGCGGGAGGTATAATGAGCAGTTCTTC
d_gene: .; j_gene: TRBJ1-5; abundance: .; v_gene: TRBV7-7; CDR3aa: CASIRTAKSNQPQHF; CDR3nt: TGTGCCAGCATACGGACAGCGAAAAGCAATCAGCCCCAGCATTTT
d_gene: .; j_gene: TRBJ2-1; abundance: .; v_gene: TRBV30; CDR3aa: CAWSVRQAYNEQFF; CDR3nt: TGTGCCTGGAGTGTTCGACAGGCCTACAATGAGCAGTTCTTC
d_gene: TRBD1; j_gene: TRBJ1-5; abundance: .; v_gene: TRBV7-9; CDR3aa: CASSLASGGQPQHF; CDR3nt: TGTGCCAGCAGCTTAGCGTCAGGGGGCCAGCCCCAGCATTTT
d_gene: .; j_gene: TRBJ1-2; abundance: .; v_gene: TRBV12-3/TRBV12-4; CDR3aa: CASGGGYTF; CDR3nt: TGTGCCAGCGGCGGTGGCTACACCTTC
d_gene: .; j_gene: TRBJ2-1; abundance: once; v_gene: TRBV5-1; CDR3aa: CASSLATSRANEQFF; CDR3nt: TGCGCCAGCAGCTTGGCAACGAGCAGGGCCAATGAGCAGTTCTTC
d_gene: .; j_gene: TRBJ1-1; abundance: .; v_gene: TRBV7-9; CDR3aa: CASSFPGEAFF; CDR3nt: TGTGCCAGCAGCTTTCCGGGTGAAGCTTTCTTT
d_gene: .; j_gene: TRBJ2-6; abundance: .; v_gene: TRBV2; CDR3aa: CASSDRSSRANVLTF; CDR3nt: TGTGCCAGCAGTGACCGTAGTAGTAGGGCCAACGTCCTGACTTTC
d_gene: .; j_gene: TRBJ1-2; abundance: once; v_gene: TRBV4-3; CDR3aa: CASSQVFLGGYTF; CDR3nt: TGCGCCAGCAGCCAAGTTTTCCTAGGCGGCTACACCTTC
d_gene: .; j_gene: TRBJ1-2; abundance: .; v_gene: TRBV6-5; CDR3aa: CASTRRGANGYTF; CDR3nt: TGTGCCAGCACCCGCAGGGGCGCGAATGGCTACACCTTC
d_gene: .; j_gene: TRBJ1-1; abundance: .; v_gene: TRBV10-3; CDR3aa: CAISSWNTANTEAFF; CDR3nt: TGTGCCATCAGTTCCTGGAACACAGCGAACACTGAAGCTTTCTTT